Below, 25 T cell receptor beta chains from the same sample are listed, as sequenced in a study of T cells in Graves' hyperthyroidism and ophthalmopathy. Amplified TCR beta CDR3 regions came from RNA transcripts. First-round RT-PCR with HTBI primers amplified the TCR CDR3 region. Via MiXCR, TCRdb re-called the multiplex PCR reads, giving one row per CDR3 protein. The table records around 420,000 distinct CDR3 sequences, roughly 13% of them present only once. Sequencing input: blood. These receptors all come from a woman aged 18 to 35 with Graves' hyperthyroidism.

With respect to this clonotype: Sequence at one end of the junction differs from germline and may be a read error. The chain joins TRBV7-7 to TRBJ2-3; the match to TRBD2 covers 14 bases. Germline V gene sequence: CDR1 SSHAT, CDR2 FNYEAQ (reference sequence). The length of the CDR3 is 17 residues. CDR3 nucleotides: TGTGCTAGCAGCTTGGGGACTAGCGGGAGTAGCACAGATACGCAGTATTTT. Its protein product is CASSLGTSGSSTDTQYF.

In this sample, this clonotype turned up many times. V usage is TRBV20-1 and J usage is TRBJ2-1, with 7 bases that match TRBD1. From germline, CDR1 is DFQATT and CDR2 SNEGSKA (reference sequence). With V trimmed by 1 base and J by 7 bases, 7 bases remained unmatched. CDR3 length equals 14 residues. The DNA for the CDR3 is TGCAGTGCTAGAGTAGAGGGGGCGCAAAATGAGCAGTTCTTC. Its protein is CSARVEGAQNEQFF.

About this clonotype itself: The CDR3 does not end in the conserved phenylalanine or tryptophan, so this is likely a read error. The chain joins TRBV27 to TRBJ1-2, with TRBD1 matching over 10 bases. Trimming removed 7 bases from V and 4 bases from J; junction bases left unmatched: 3. The CDR3 is made up of 13 amino acids. Germline loops: CDR1 MNHEY, CDR2 SMNVEV (reference sequence). The CDR3 DNA is TGTGCCAGCATCGGACAGGGGGGCTATGGCTACACCTCC. Protein product: CASIGQGGYGYTS.

This clonotype was seen many times. The rearrangement uses TRBV12-3 or TRBV12-4 and TRBJ1-6; D perhaps matches TRBD1 (6 bases). V was pared by 4 bases and J by 10 bases, with 17 bases between. The CDR3 is made up of 15 amino acids. The CDR3 DNA follows: TGTGCCAGCAGTTCCTCGGGGGGGCGAGAGTCACCCCTCCACTTT. Its protein is CASSSSGGRESPLHF.

This clonotype was detected ten times or more. The chain couples TRBV7-9 to TRBJ2-6; 7 nucleotides align to TRBD1. V shed 1 base, J shed 2 bases, and the junction held 2 bases outside the gene matches. This CDR3 comprises 16 residues. The germline gives CDR1 SEHNR, CDR2 FQNEAQ (reference sequence). Here the CDR3 DNA reads TGTGCCAGCAGCTTAGTCGACAGGGCTGGGGCCAACGTCCTGACTTTC. Its translation: CASSLVDRAGANVLTF.

At least ten counts were recorded for this clonotype. The J gene is TRBJ2-3, the V gene TRBV28; 8 nucleotides align to TRBD2. This CDR3 has 19 residues. The V and J ends lost 3 bases and 0 bases, in that order; junction bases with no gene match: 14. CDR1 MDHEN and CDR2 SYDVKM come from the germline V gene. CDR3 nucleotide sequence: TGTGCCAGCAGTTTTGCCACCACCCCGGCTAGCGGGAGCACAGATACGCAGTATTTT. Translation gives CASSFATTPASGSTDTQYF.

This clonotype was seen repeatedly, ten times or more. J is TRBJ1-2 and V is TRBV3-1, with 10 positions matching TRBD1. The germline V gene has CDR1 LGHDT and CDR2 YNNKEL (reference sequence). There are 15 residues in the CDR3. Trimming took 4 bases from V and 4 from J; bases not matched to a gene: 6. CDR3 protein: CASSLEGTGAYGYTF. The CDR3, as DNA: TGTGCCAGCAGCCTAGAGGGGACAGGGGCCTATGGCTACACCTTC.

The chain carries TRBV28 and TRBJ2-5; D uncertain. This CDR3 region has 15 residues. Deletions cut 4 bases from V and 3 bases from J, with 15 bases between. Germline CDR1 reads MDHEN; CDR2 reads SYDVKM. The DNA for the CDR3 is TGTGCCAGCAGTTGGGCGAGGTATGGGAAAGAGACCCAGTACTTC. Its protein product is CASSWARYGKETQYF.

This chain links TRBV6-1 with TRBJ2-7; D call uncertain. With 5 bases removed from V and 1 base from J, the gap between germline ends came to 12 bases. The germline CDR1 and CDR2 sequences are MNHNS and SASEGT. The CDR3 is 14 residues long. The CDR3 sequence: CASSPLGPSYEQYF. CDR3 in DNA: TGTGCCAGCAGTCCCCTCGGCCCATCCTACGAGCAGTACTTC.

This chain joins TRBV13 and TRBJ2-7, with 9 positions matching TRBD2. The junction had 10 bases not matched to a gene; V was cut back by 2 bases and J by 2 bases. Germline V lookup: CDR1 PRHDT, CDR2 FYEKMQ (reference sequence). The CDR3 sequence is 17 residues long. The CDR3 here is CASSLRSLAGSAYEQYF. In DNA form, the CDR3 reads TGTGCCAGCAGCTTAAGGTCGCTAGCGGGATCGGCCTACGAGCAGTACTTC.

This clonotype appeared many times. The chain couples TRBV7-9 to TRBJ2-3; 10 bases map to TRBD2. This CDR3 comprises 15 residues. V gave up 2 bases and J gave up 1 base; unmatched junction bases: 0. Germline V gene data show CDR1 as SEHNR and CDR2 as FQNEAQ (reference sequence). CDR3 sequence: CASSLSGRGTDTQYF. The DNA of the CDR3 is TGTGCCAGCAGCTTAAGCGGGAGGGGCACAGATACGCAGTATTTT.

This chain joins TRBV2 and TRBJ2-2, with D perhaps TRBD1 or TRBD2 (5 bases each). CDR1 is SNHLY, CDR2 FYNNEI, per germline. The CDR3 length is 14 residues. Between the trimmed V and J ends, which lost 6 bases and 4 bases, there was a span of 12 bases. For the CDR3, the DNA is TGTGCCAGCAGGAGGCCGGGACGCACCGGGGAGCTGTTTTTT. Protein: CASRRPGRTGELFF.

The rearrangement uses TRBV29-1 and TRBJ1-1; 7 positions agree with TRBD1. The CDR3 sequence is 13 residues long. Germline CDR1 is SQVTM and CDR2 is ANQGSEA. V shed 7 bases, J shed 5 bases, and the junction held 10 bases outside the gene matches. In DNA form, the CDR3 reads TGCAGCGCGGAAGGAGGGGGCTTGACTGAAGCTTTCTTT. As protein: CSAEGGGLTEAFF. The whole variable domain, remainder taken from reference TRBV29-1 and TRBJ1-1, is SAVISQKPSRDICQRGTSLTIQCQVDSQVTMMFWYRQQPGQSLTLIATANQGSEATYESGFVIDKFPISRPNLTFSTLTVSNMSPEDSSIYLCSAEGGGLTEAFFGQGTRLTVV.

This clonotype showed up many times. J is TRBJ1-2 and V is TRBV11-2; maybe TRBD1 (5 bases). The CDR3 covers 13 residues. V dropped 2 bases and J dropped 8 bases, with 12 bases sitting between them. The germline V gene encodes CDR1 SGHAT and CDR2 FQNNGV. CDR3 DNA: TGTGCCAGCAGCTTAAGTTACCGGGACGGCTACACCTTC. Translating it yields CASSLSYRDGYTF.

This clonotype was observed at least ten times. This rearrangement joins TRBV2 to TRBJ2-3; 10 bases fit TRBD2. This CDR3 has 16 amino acids. The germline CDR1 and CDR2 sequences are SNHLY and FYNNEI. V lost 4 bases, J lost 8 bases, and 12 bases stayed unmatched. This CDR3 reads CASSVLGLANPSTQYF. DNA for the CDR3: TGTGCCAGCAGTGTGTTGGGACTAGCGAACCCTAGTACGCAGTATTTT.

This chain uses TRBV11-1 with TRBJ2-4; D possibly uses TRBD1 or TRBD2 (5 bases each). Germline V gene data show CDR1 as SGHAT and CDR2 as FQDESV (reference sequence). V was clipped by 4 bases and J by 0 bases, with 13 bases between them. This CDR3 spans 16 amino acids. The DNA for the CDR3 is TGTGCCAGCAGCTCCAATACCGGGACAGCCAAAAACATTCAGTACTTC. Translating gives CASSSNTGTAKNIQYF.

This clonotype was detected only a few times. V gene TRBV28 combines with J gene TRBJ2-1; D call uncertain. V lost 3 bases and J 9 bases, leaving 21 bases between the germline ends. Germline V lookup: CDR1 MDHEN, CDR2 SYDVKM. The CDR3 is 16 amino acids. The CDR3 spells CASSFTYGFSPGEQFF. As DNA, the CDR3 is TGTGCCAGCAGTTTCACGTATGGTTTCTCACCAGGTGAGCAGTTCTTC. The variable domain in full, with the rest retrieved from reference TRBV28 and TRBJ2-1, is DVKVTQSSRYLVKRTGEKVFLECVQDMDHENMFWYRQDPGLGLRLIYFSYDVKMKEKGDIPEGYSVSREKKERFSLILESASTNQTSMYLCASSFTYGFSPGEQFFGPGTRLTVL.

This clonotype came up a few times. The gene calls are TRBV5-1 and TRBJ1-2; D is unresolved. Germline CDR1 is SGHRS and CDR2 is YFSETQ. Trimming cost V 0 bases and J 4 bases, with 13 bases left between them. This CDR3 region has 15 residues. The CDR3 region is CASSLGQVKGYGYTF. As DNA, the CDR3 is TGCGCCAGCAGCTTGGGTCAGGTCAAGGGCTATGGCTACACCTTC.

Remarks on this clonotype: Being one base from a much bigger clone, this may be a read error. This sequence joins TRBV11-2 and TRBJ2-1; D could derive from TRBD1 or TRBD2 (5 bases each). Trimming left V 5 bases short and J 9 bases short, with 23 bases between. The CDR3 is 16 residues long. Germline V CDR1 and CDR2: SGHAT, FQNNGV. The CDR3 protein is CASSRTGPQDSTEQFF. CDR3 sequence (DNA): TGTGCCAGCAGCCGAACGGGGCCGCAGGATTCTACTGAGCAGTTCTTC.

This clonotype was found a few times. A read error may account for a junction end that differs from germline. The rearrangement joins TRBV28 to TRBJ2-2; 7 bases line up with TRBD1. The CDR3 runs to 14 residues. The V gene's germline CDR1 is MDHEN and CDR2 SYDVKM. CDR3 amino acids: CASSDQGVTGELVF. The DNA of the CDR3 is TGTGCCAGCAGTGATCAGGGGGTCACCGGGGAGCTGGTTTTT.

A note on this clonotype: A much bigger clone sits one base away, suggesting this may be a read error. No conserved phenylalanine or tryptophan ends this CDR3, so it is likely a read error. This chain links TRBV5-1 with TRBJ1-4; D gene ambiguous. The CDR3 is 15 residues long. Germline V lookup: CDR1 SGHRS, CDR2 YFSETQ. V was shortened by 0 bases and J by 4 bases, with 10 bases between the two germline ends. Here the CDR3 reads CASSLVGSFNEKLFC. The CDR3 DNA is TGCGCCAGCAGCTTGGTCGGCAGCTTTAATGAAAAACTGTTTTGT.

The chain combines TRBV4-1 with TRBJ2-2; 9 positions agree with TRBD1. Trimming at V came to 0 bases and at J to 5 bases, leaving 1 base not matched to a gene. Germline V gene data show CDR1 as MGHRA and CDR2 as YSYEKL. The CDR3 spans 15 residues. CDR3 coding DNA: TGCGCCAGCAGCCAAGATGGGACAGGGACCGGGGAGCTGTTTTTT. It translates to CASSQDGTGTGELFF.

This clonotype was seen only a few times. The CDR3 loop is CASSPEGASGNTIYF. In DNA, the CDR3 is TGCGCCAGCAGCCCCGAGGGGGCCTCGGGAAACACCATATATTTT. V gene TRBV5-1 combines with J gene TRBJ1-3; 7 bases agree with TRBD1. The CDR3 covers 15 residues. V shed 4 bases, J shed 4 bases, and the junction held 8 bases outside the gene matches. CDR1 is SGHRS, CDR2 YFSETQ, per germline.

The V and J genes are TRBV12-5 and TRBJ2-5; 13 nucleotides align to TRBD2. The length of the CDR3 is 16 residues. V was clipped by 7 bases and J by 2 bases; unmatched bases: 7. The germline CDR1 and CDR2 sequences are LGHNT and FRNRAP. As DNA, the CDR3 is TGTGCTAGTGATCAAGGGACTAGCGGGGATCAAGAGACCCAGTACTTC. Residues: CASDQGTSGDQETQYF.

This clonotype came up a few times. The rearrangement uses TRBV20-1 and TRBJ2-1, with 7 positions matching TRBD2. CDR1 is DFQATT, CDR2 SNEGSKA, per germline (reference sequence). V was pared by 0 bases and J by 0 bases, with 8 bases of the junction left unmatched. The CDR3 has 17 residues. In nucleotides, the CDR3 is TGCAGTGCTAGAGACCCAAGCGGGGTCGTCTCCTACAATGAGCAGTTCTTC. This translates into CSARDPSGVVSYNEQFF.